One and the same sample provided the 32 T cell receptor beta chains below, sequenced in a study of the immune and genomic landscape of osteosarcoma. The repertoire was sequenced with immunoSEQ multiplex PCR; TCRdb's copy has only in-frame clones and lacks some. This sample has about 2,900 clones, with roughly three quarters found just once. The specimen was metastatic tumor tissue from the lung. The receptors originated from a woman younger than 35 with osteosarcoma.

The sample holds a few counts of this clone. The rearrangement joins TRBV10-1 to TRBJ2-7; D is perhaps TRBD1 (5 bases). The CDR3 runs to 13 residues. Germline CDR1 reads WNHNN; CDR2 reads SYGVQD (reference sequence). Trimming left V 6 bases short and J 4 bases short, with 13 bases between. The CDR3 region has the DNA TGCGCCAGCAGAGGGGCGACGGATTACGAGCAGTACGTC. Its protein is CASRGATDYEQYV.

V usage is TRBV7-2 and J usage is TRBJ2-5; D remains unclear. Germline V gives CDR1 SGHTA, CDR2 FQGNSA. The V end was cut by 1 base, the J end by 6 bases, with 9 bases between. The CDR3 spans 13 residues. The CDR3 bases are TGTGCCAGCAGCTTAGGAGGTGGCAAGACCCAGTACTTC. Its translation: CASSLGGGKTQYF.

The genes are TRBV9 and TRBJ1-3; TRBD1 agrees at 8 bases. In germline, CDR1 is SGDLS, CDR2 YYNGEE. This CDR3 is 16 amino acids long. With 3 bases clipped from V and 4 bases from J, the junction kept 9 bases outside the gene matches. The DNA of the CDR3 is TGTGCCAGCAGCGGCCCGACAGGGGTTGGCGGAAACACCATATATTTT. The encoded protein is CASSGPTGVGGNTIYF. Combining the CDR3 with reference TRBV9 and TRBJ1-3 gives the whole variable domain DSGVTQTPKHLITATGQRVTLRCSPRSGDLSVYWYQQSLDQGLQFLIQYYNGEERAKGNILERFSAQQFPDLHSELNLSSLELGDSALYFCASSGPTGVGGNTIYFGEGSWLTVV.

The V and J genes are TRBV7-9 and TRBJ2-3; 7 bases map to TRBD2. The CDR3 consists of 15 residues. The trim removed 3 bases at V and 3 bases at J, leaving 6 bases unmatched. Germline values: CDR1 SEHNR, CDR2 FQNEAQ (reference sequence). In DNA form, the CDR3 reads TGTGCCAGCAGCTTGGAGGGACTACCAACAGATACGCAGTATTTT. Amino acid sequence: CASSLEGLPTDTQYF.

The chain employs TRBV27 and TRBJ2-7; TRBD1 matches 9 bases. The ends lost 5 bases at V and 0 bases at J; junction bases unmatched: 5. Germline values: CDR1 MNHEY, CDR2 SMNVEV (reference sequence). The CDR3 sequence is 15 residues long. The CDR3 is CASSPGQGISYEQYF. The CDR3 bases are TGTGCCAGCAGTCCGGGACAGGGTATCTCCTACGAGCAGTACTTC.

This rearrangement joins TRBV28 to TRBJ1-2; a weak D match, TRBD1 (6 bases). V was pared by 4 bases and J by 4 bases, with 19 bases between. CDR3 length equals 16 residues. CDR1 is MDHEN and CDR2 is SYDVKM in the germline V gene. The CDR3 spells CASSSRGAGQVYGYTF. The CDR3 DNA reads as TGTGCCAGCAGTTCACGGGGGGCAGGGCAAGTCTATGGCTACACCTTC.

The rearrangement links TRBV4-2 to TRBJ2-5; no definite D call. V was clipped by 0 bases and J by 3 bases, with 11 bases between them. This CDR3 has 15 residues. Germline lookup yields CDR1 LGHNA and CDR2 YNFKEQ. The CDR3 here is CASSQEGSQEETQYF. Written as DNA, the CDR3 is TGTGCCAGCAGCCAAGAGGGTAGCCAAGAAGAGACCCAGTACTTC.

V is TRBV4-1 and J is TRBJ2-7, with D perhaps matching TRBD1 (6 bases). Germline CDR1 is MGHRA and CDR2 is YSYEKL. The CDR3 length is 15 residues. Trimming took off 0 bases at V and 5 bases at J, with 14 bases between the two ends. The CDR3: CASSQESVGADEQYF. In nucleotides, the CDR3 is TGCGCCAGCAGCCAAGAGTCAGTGGGGGCGGACGAGCAGTACTTC.

The J gene is TRBJ1-6, the V gene TRBV4-2; TRBD1 matches 9 bases. V lost 4 bases to trimming and J lost 10 bases; unmatched junction nucleotides: 8. This CDR3 is 15 amino acids long. Looked up from germline, CDR1 is LGHNA and CDR2 is YNFKEQ. The CDR3: CASSRPGQGGSPLHF. DNA for the CDR3: TGTGCCAGCAGCCGACCGGGACAGGGAGGATCACCCCTCCACTTT.

Here the CDR3 reads CASSLGVGYEQYF. CDR3 sequence (DNA): TGTGCCAGCAGCTTAGGGGTTGGCTACGAGCAGTACTTC. The chain joins TRBV7-8 to TRBJ2-7; D not certain. The germline V and J ends were trimmed by 1 base and 3 bases, with 7 bases remaining between them. This CDR3 region has 13 residues. Germline V gene lookup returns CDR1 SGHVS and CDR2 FQNEAQ. The whole variable domain, remainder taken from reference TRBV7-8 and TRBJ2-7, is GAGVSQSPRYKVAKRGQDVALRCDPISGHVSLFWYQQALGQGPEFLTYFQNEAQLDKSGLPSDRFFAERPEGSVSTLKIQRTQQEDSAVYLCASSLGVGYEQYFGPGTRLTVT.

The chain has TRBV6-1 and TRBJ2-2; 8 bases map to TRBD1. This CDR3 has 15 residues. V dropped 10 bases and J dropped 5; count of bases not matched to a gene: 12. Germline V gene sequence: CDR1 MNHNS, CDR2 SASEGT. The CDR3, as DNA: TGTGCCACCCAGACTGGACAGGGAGAAACCGGGGAGCTGTTTTTT. Amino acids: CATQTGQGETGELFF.

The genes are TRBV19 and TRBJ2-1; D remains unclear. This CDR3 contains 13 residues. Germline loops: CDR1 LNHDA, CDR2 SQIVND (reference sequence). Trimming cost V 7 bases and J 3 bases, with 10 bases left between them. This chain's CDR3 is CASNPPYYNEQFF. CDR3 DNA sequence: TGTGCCAGTAACCCCCCGTACTACAATGAGCAGTTCTTC.

The chain combines TRBV5-1 with TRBJ2-1; TRBD2 might be the D (5 bases). The length of the CDR3 is 14 residues. The germline V and J ends were trimmed by 3 bases and 4 bases, with 11 bases remaining between them. Germline V CDR1 and CDR2: SGHRS, YFSETQ. The CDR3 protein is CASSSLGSYNEQFF. CDR3 DNA: TGCGCCAGCAGCTCTCTTGGGAGTTACAATGAGCAGTTCTTC.

V is TRBV10-1 and J is TRBJ2-1; 9 bases align to TRBD2. The V segment lost 3 bases and the J segment 7 bases; nucleotides outside the gene matches: 7. The CDR3 has 15 residues. Per the germline V gene, CDR1 is WNHNN and CDR2 is SYGVQD (reference sequence). The CDR3, as DNA: TGCGCCAGCAGTGATGGGTCTAGCGGGGAGAATGAGCAGTTCTTC. It codes for CASSDGSSGENEQFF.

A few counts support this clone. The rearrangement links TRBV5-1 to TRBJ1-2; 11 bases align to TRBD1. The length of the CDR3 is 13 residues. Looked up from germline, CDR1 is SGHRS and CDR2 is YFSETQ. Trimming at V came to 4 bases and at J to 8 bases, leaving 4 bases not matched to a gene. The CDR3, as DNA: TGCGCCAGCAGCCAGGACAGGGGGCGAGGCTACACCTTC. It codes for CASSQDRGRGYTF.

The chain employs TRBV11-2 and TRBJ2-2, with D possibly being TRBD1 (5 bases). The V gene's germline CDR1 is SGHAT and CDR2 FQNNGV. The CDR3 is 15 amino acids. V was shortened by 0 bases and J by 7 bases, with 12 bases between the two germline ends. DNA for the CDR3: TGTGCCAGCAGCTTAGAGGGCAGGGCAAGCGGGGAGCTGTTTTTT. Translating gives CASSLEGRASGELFF. Full variable domain (rest looked up from reference TRBV11-2 and TRBJ2-2): EAGVAQSPRYKIIEKRQSVAFWCNPISGHATLYWYQQILGQGPKLLIQFQNNGVVDDSQLPKDRFSAERLKGVDSTLKIQPAKLEDSAVYLCASSLEGRASGELFFGEGSRLTVL.

The CDR3 nucleotides read TGTGCCAGCAGCTTAGGACCAGGGCAGCCCCAGCATTTT. Translated, it gives CASSLGPGQPQHF. J is TRBJ1-5 and V is TRBV5-6, with D possibly matching TRBD1 (5 bases). The CDR3 has 13 residues. The germline gives CDR1 SGHDT, CDR2 YYEEEE. Trimming shortened V by 2 bases and J by 7 bases, and 10 bases separated the two germline ends.

The J gene is TRBJ1-1, the V gene TRBV6-6; D is ambiguous. CDR3 length: 9 amino acids. The V and J ends lost 8 bases and 9 bases respectively, with 7 bases between them. The germline gives CDR1 MNHNY, CDR2 SVGAGI (reference sequence). The chain's CDR3 is CASGPKAFF. CDR3 coding DNA: TGTGCCAGCGGCCCCAAAGCTTTCTTT.

The chain couples TRBV21-1 to TRBJ1-2; TRBD1 reflects the table's D call only, with no check against the DNA. TRBV21-1 is described as a pseudogene. This CDR3 comprises 15 residues. In DNA form, the CDR3 reads TGTGCCAGCAGCAATCCTGACAGGGGGCTTTATAGCTACACCTTC. Amino acid sequence: CASSNPDRGLYSYTF.

The V and J genes are TRBV28 and TRBJ2-7; D not resolved. This CDR3 has 13 residues. V was pared by 2 bases and J by 5 bases, with 10 bases between. In germline, CDR1 is MDHEN, CDR2 SYDVKM. CDR3 in amino acids: CASSLRTFHEQYV. CDR3 nucleotide sequence: TGTGCCAGCAGTTTAAGAACGTTCCACGAGCAGTACGTC.

The chain joins TRBV5-6 to TRBJ2-2; TRBD2 matches 8 bases. The V and J ends lost 2 bases and 5 bases, in that order; junction bases with no gene match: 11. The germline CDR1 and CDR2 sequences are SGHDT and YYEEEE. The CDR3 has 17 amino acids. The CDR3 DNA sequence: TGTGCCAGCAGCTTAAAAAGCGGGGGCCTGAGGACCGGGGAGCTGTTTTTT. Translated: CASSLKSGGLRTGELFF.

V usage is TRBV7-8 and J usage is TRBJ1-3; D gene unclear. Per the germline V gene, CDR1 is SGHVS and CDR2 is FQNEAQ. The CDR3 consists of 15 residues. V was shortened by 4 bases and J by 0 bases, with 10 bases between the two germline ends. The DNA of the CDR3 is TGTGCCAGCAGCTACAGACGGAGCTCTGGAAACACCATATATTTT. As protein: CASSYRRSSGNTIYF.

V gene TRBV11-3 combines with J gene TRBJ2-1, with D unresolved. The CDR3 is made up of 13 amino acids. The germline CDR1 and CDR2 sequences are SGHNT and YENEEA. V lost 4 bases and J 3 bases, leaving 7 bases between the germline ends. This CDR3 is CASSSPGYNEQFF. CDR3 DNA: TGTGCCAGCAGCTCTCCGGGCTACAATGAGCAGTTCTTC.

The chain combines TRBV4-3 with TRBJ2-3; 10 bases are a match to TRBD2. Germline trimming cut 0 bases from V and 2 bases from J; bases unmatched to any gene: 11. The length of the CDR3 is 19 residues. Germline CDR1 and CDR2: LGHNA and YSLEER. The CDR3 here is CASSQEWWPSGGFTDTQYF. In DNA, the CDR3 is TGCGCCAGCAGCCAAGAATGGTGGCCTAGCGGGGGCTTCACAGATACGCAGTATTTT.

V and J are TRBV19 and TRBJ2-4; D is unclear. The germline V and J ends were trimmed by 2 bases and 1 base, with 9 bases remaining between them. The CDR3 is 15 amino acids. Germline V gene sequence: CDR1 LNHDA, CDR2 SQIVND (reference sequence). CDR3 coding DNA: TGTGCCAGTAGTATATCTGGGATGGCCAAAAACATTCAGTACTTC. The encoded protein is CASSISGMAKNIQYF.

The chain is built from TRBV9 and TRBJ1-6, with 7 bases aligning to TRBD1. The V segment lost 3 bases and the J segment 6 bases; nucleotides outside the gene matches: 9. The CDR3 totals 16 residues. Germline V lookup: CDR1 SGDLS, CDR2 YYNGEE. This CDR3 reads CASSAWDSPTNSPLHF. The CDR3 coding sequence is TGTGCCAGCAGCGCATGGGACAGTCCCACTAATTCACCCCTCCACTTT.

The V and J genes are TRBV5-1 and TRBJ2-5; no definite D call. The CDR3 runs 13 residues. V gave up 6 bases and J gave up 2 bases, with 11 bases separating them. Germline loops: CDR1 SGHRS, CDR2 YFSETQ. The CDR3 region has the DNA TGCGCCAGCAACGAGCCGTCTCAAGAGACCCAGTACTTC. Its protein product is CASNEPSQETQYF. Full variable domain (missing parts from reference TRBV5-1 and TRBJ2-5): KAGVTQTPRYLIKTRGQQVTLSCSPISGHRSVSWYQQTPGQGLQFLFEYFSETQRNKGNFPGRFSGRQFSNSRSEMNVSTLELGDSALYLCASNEPSQETQYFGPGTRLLVL.

The J gene is TRBJ2-3, the V gene TRBV7-2; possibly TRBD1 for D (5 bases). Trimming removed 5 bases from V and 1 base from J, with 10 bases in between. This CDR3 comprises 14 residues. CDR1 SGHTA and CDR2 FQGNSA come from the germline V gene. In DNA form, the CDR3 reads TGTGCCAGCAGCCCGTTGGGGCGCACAGATACGCAGTATTTT. Translating gives CASSPLGRTDTQYF.

The V and J genes are TRBV10-2 and TRBJ1-5, with a weak D call TRBD1 (5 bases). This CDR3 is built from 15 residues. V shed 6 bases and J shed 0 bases, with 12 bases lying between them. Germline values: CDR1 WSHSY, CDR2 SAAADI. In DNA, the CDR3 is TGCGCCAGCAGATCAGGAGGACATAGCAATCAGCCCCAGCATTTT. Translation gives CASRSGGHSNQPQHF.

The rearrangement uses TRBV11-3 and TRBJ2-1, with TRBD2 identical over 9 bases. CDR3 length: 16 amino acids. The ends lost 6 bases at V and 5 bases at J; junction bases unmatched: 11. Germline V CDR1 and CDR2: SGHNT, YENEEA. CDR3 DNA sequence: TGTGCCAGCAGTTCTACCGGGACTAGCCATAACAATGAGCAGTTCTTC. Residues: CASSSTGTSHNNEQFF.

The rearrangement links TRBV9 to TRBJ2-3; 10 bases match TRBD2. The V gene end was trimmed by 0 bases and the J gene end by 4 bases; junction bases not matched to a gene: 5. This CDR3 region has 16 residues. Germline V lookup: CDR1 SGDLS, CDR2 YYNGEE. Here the CDR3 reads CASSVGASGGSDTQYF. As DNA, the CDR3 is TGTGCCAGCAGCGTAGGGGCTAGCGGGGGCTCAGATACGCAGTATTTT.

This clone was counted between two and nine times. CDR3 DNA sequence: TGCGCCAGCAGCTCGAGCGGGGCCGAGCAGTACGTC. It translates to CASSSSGAEQYV. The rearrangement joins TRBV5-1 to TRBJ2-7; 7 nucleotides line up with TRBD2. The germline V gene encodes CDR1 SGHRS and CDR2 YFSETQ. The CDR3 contains 12 residues. V trimming: 3 bases; J trimming: 6 bases; junction bases outside the gene matches: 3.